This TCR beta chain was found in a study of blood T cell repertoires in COVID-19. The wider study: Nucleic acid was either cDNA or gDNA, and it came from T cells, B-cell-depleted T cells, or PBMCs.

Only in-frame clones appear in the TCRdb table, and some are missing; sequencing was by immunoSEQ multiplex PCR. This table has about 42,000 clones, under 80% appearing once. Sequenced material: peripheral blood. The sequence came from a man older than 75 with acute or convalescent COVID-19.

DNA of the CDR3: TGTGCCAGCAGCCCCCATGGGGGAGGGGAGACCCAGTACTTC. Residues: CASSPHGGGETQYF. The rearrangement links TRBV4-2 to TRBJ2-5, with 7 bases that match TRBD2. CDR1 is LGHNA and CDR2 is YNFKEQ in the germline V gene. Trimming took 4 bases from V and 5 from J; bases not matched to a gene: 7. The CDR3 covers 14 residues.